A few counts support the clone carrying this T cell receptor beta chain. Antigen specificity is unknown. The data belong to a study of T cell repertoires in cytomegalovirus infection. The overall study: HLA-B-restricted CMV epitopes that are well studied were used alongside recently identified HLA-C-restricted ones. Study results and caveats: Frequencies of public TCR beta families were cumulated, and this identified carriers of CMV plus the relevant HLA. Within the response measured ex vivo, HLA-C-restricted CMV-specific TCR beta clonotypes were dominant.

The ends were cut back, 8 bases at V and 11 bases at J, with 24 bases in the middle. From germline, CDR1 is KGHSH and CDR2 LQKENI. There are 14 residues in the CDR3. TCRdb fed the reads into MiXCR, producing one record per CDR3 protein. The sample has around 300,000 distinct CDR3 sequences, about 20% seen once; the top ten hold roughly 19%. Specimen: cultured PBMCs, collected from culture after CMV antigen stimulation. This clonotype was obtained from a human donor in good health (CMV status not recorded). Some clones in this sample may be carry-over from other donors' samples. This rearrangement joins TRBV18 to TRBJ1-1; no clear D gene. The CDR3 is CASTKDAGQYYAFF. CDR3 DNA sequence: TGTGCCAGCACCAAAGACGCGGGTCAATACTACGCTTTCTTT.